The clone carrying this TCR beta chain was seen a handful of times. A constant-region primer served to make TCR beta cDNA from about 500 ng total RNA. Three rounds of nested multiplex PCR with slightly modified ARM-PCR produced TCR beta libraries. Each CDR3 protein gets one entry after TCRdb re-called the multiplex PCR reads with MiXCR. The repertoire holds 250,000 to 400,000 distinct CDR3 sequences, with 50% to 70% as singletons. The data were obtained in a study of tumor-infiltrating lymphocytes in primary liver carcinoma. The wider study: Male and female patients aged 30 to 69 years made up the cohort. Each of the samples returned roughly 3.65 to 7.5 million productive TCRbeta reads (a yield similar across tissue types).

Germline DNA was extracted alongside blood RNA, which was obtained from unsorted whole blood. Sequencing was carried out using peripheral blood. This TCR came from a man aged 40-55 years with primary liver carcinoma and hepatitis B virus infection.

The CDR3 is CASQGPSYEQYF. The CDR3 DNA follows: TGTGCCAGCCAGGGTCCTTCCTACGAGCAGTACTTC. V and J are TRBV28 and TRBJ2-7; perhaps TRBD1 as D (5 bases). Germline CDR1 MDHEN, CDR2 SYDVKM. V was pared by 8 bases and J by 1 base, with 9 bases between. CDR3 size: 12 residues.